What follows are 22 T cell receptor beta chains derived from one specimen sequenced in a study of blood T cell repertoires in COVID-19. Profiling relied on immunoSEQ multiplex PCR, and the TCRdb table lists in-frame clones only, not all of them. There are about 74,000 clones in the sample; around 82% occur only once, and about 7.4% lies in the top ten. Sequenced input: peripheral blood. Every receptor here comes from a human donor in a cohort sampled during active COVID-19.

The rearrangement links TRBV7-2 to TRBJ1-1; D call uncertain. Germline CDR1 SGHTA, CDR2 FQGNSA. Trimming removed 8 bases from V and 4 bases from J, with 11 bases in between. CDR3 length: 12 residues. CDR3: CASVSGVTEAFF. As DNA, the CDR3 is TGTGCCAGCGTCTCTGGAGTCACTGAAGCTTTCTTT. Full variable domain (outside the CDR3, taken from reference TRBV7-2 and TRBJ1-1): GAGVSQSPSNKVTEKGKDVELRCDPISGHTALYWYRQSLGQGLEFLIYFQGNSAPDKSGLPSDRFSAERTGGSVSTLTIQRTQQEDSAVYLCASVSGVTEAFFGQGTRLTVV.

This CDR3 reads CSAPDRAEQFF. DNA for the CDR3: TGCAGTGCTCCCGACAGGGCTGAGCAGTTCTTC. The chain links TRBV20-1 to TRBJ2-1; 7 bases agree with TRBD1. From germline, CDR1 is DFQATT and CDR2 SNEGSKA (reference sequence). The length of the CDR3 is 11 residues. V was clipped by 5 bases and J by 9 bases; unmatched bases: 4.

This clone is classed as medium-sized. The rearrangement uses TRBV6-5 and TRBJ1-6, with D unclear. There are 14 residues in the CDR3. Germline assignment: CDR1 MNHEY and CDR2 SVGAGI. The V end lost 6 bases, the J end lost 9 bases, and 15 bases lay between the germline ends. The CDR3 loop reads CASRAQDRGSPLHF. CDR3 in DNA: TGTGCCAGCAGGGCTCAGGACCGGGGTTCACCCCTCCACTTT.

V is TRBV7-2 and J is TRBJ2-5; 8 bases are shared with TRBD2. CDR3 length: 17 amino acids. Germline-derived CDR1 and CDR2 are SGHTA and FQGNSA. The V segment lost 2 bases and the J segment 7 bases; nucleotides outside the gene matches: 15. CDR3 sequence (DNA): TGTGCCAGCAGCTTAACCGGGACTAGACGGGAAGTGTTGACCCAGTACTTC. It translates to CASSLTGTRREVLTQYF.

This clone occurred once. The rearrangement uses TRBV10-3 and TRBJ1-2; possibly TRBD1 for D (6 bases). Germline CDR1 reads ENHRY; CDR2 reads SYGVKD. V lost 3 bases to trimming and J lost 4 bases, with 9 bases between them. The CDR3 contains 13 residues. The chain's CDR3 is CAISEQGAYGYTF. The CDR3 nucleotides are TGTGCCATCAGTGAACAGGGCGCCTATGGCTACACCTTC.

V is TRBV11-2 and J is TRBJ2-3; 7 bases are shared with TRBD2. CDR3 size: 15 residues. CDR1 is SGHAT and CDR2 is FQNNGV in the germline V gene. J gave up 4 bases and V 5 bases, and 9 bases lay outside the gene matches. CDR3 in DNA: TGTGCCAGCAGCCCCAGCGGGGAACGCCCAGATACGCAGTATTTT. As protein: CASSPSGERPDTQYF.

The rearrangement uses TRBV19 and TRBJ2-7; maybe TRBD2 (6 bases). CDR1 is LNHDA and CDR2 is SQIVND in the germline V gene (reference sequence). The CDR3 contains 12 residues. Trimming removed 6 bases at V and 3 bases at J, with 9 bases between. The CDR3 sequence is CASRGGIYEQYF. DNA for the CDR3: TGTGCCAGTAGAGGCGGGATCTACGAGCAGTACTTC.

This clone was counted once. The V call is TRBV6-5, the J call TRBJ1-1; unclear D gene. V shed 2 bases and J shed 5 bases, with 9 bases lying between them. Germline loops: CDR1 MNHEY, CDR2 SVGAGI. This CDR3 contains 13 residues. In DNA form, the CDR3 reads TGTGCCAGCAGTTACCGCTCGGGGACTGAAGCTTTCTTT. This encodes CASSYRSGTEAFF.

The rearrangement uses TRBV7-8 and TRBJ1-4; D is unclear. The CDR3 covers 16 residues. The V gene's germline CDR1 is SGHVS and CDR2 FQNEAQ. Trimming cost V 4 bases and J 7 bases, with 19 bases left between them. The CDR3 DNA follows: TGTGCCAGCAGCTCCGGGAGCCGGGCGGACGGTGAAAAACTGTTTTTT. Translating gives CASSSGSRADGEKLFF.

The chain links TRBV9 to TRBJ2-3; no firm D call. V was pared by 0 bases and J by 10 bases, with 9 bases between. Germline CDR1 is SGDLS and CDR2 is YYNGEE. The CDR3 has 12 residues. The CDR3 protein is CASSVGFSAQYF. DNA of the CDR3: TGTGCCAGCAGCGTAGGGTTTTCGGCGCAGTATTTT.

The chain joins TRBV5-1 to TRBJ1-4; the match to TRBD1 covers 7 bases. There are 15 residues in the CDR3. CDR1 is SGHRS and CDR2 is YFSETQ in the germline V gene. J gave up 7 bases and V 1 base, and 7 bases lay outside the gene matches. In nucleotides, the CDR3 is TGCGCCAGCAGCTTGTCTACAGGGGAGGCTGAAAAACTGTTTTTT. It yields the protein CASSLSTGEAEKLFF. The full variable domain, completed using reference TRBV5-1 and TRBJ1-4, is KAGVTQTPRYLIKTRGQQVTLSCSPISGHRSVSWYQQTPGQGLQFLFEYFSETQRNKGNFPGRFSGRQFSNSRSEMNVSTLELGDSALYLCASSLSTGEAEKLFFGSGTQLSVL.

The chain carries TRBV11-3 and TRBJ1-6, with D unresolved. Deletions cut 5 bases from V and 12 bases from J, with 8 bases between. The CDR3 is 11 amino acids. Germline loops: CDR1 SGHNT, CDR2 YENEEA. The DNA of the CDR3 is TGTGCCAGCAGCCTCGGGATACCCCTCCACTTT. Its protein is CASSLGIPLHF.

The rearrangement links TRBV27 to TRBJ2-7, with 9 positions matching TRBD1. This CDR3 is built from 14 residues. Looked up from germline, CDR1 is MNHEY and CDR2 is SMNVEV (reference sequence). The J segment lost 6 bases and the V segment lost 5 bases, leaving 8 bases of the junction unmatched. The CDR3, as DNA: TGTGCCAGCAGTACAAAAAACAGGGGGCCCGAGCAGTACTTC. This codes for CASSTKNRGPEQYF.

This sequence joins TRBV5-1 and TRBJ2-5; 13 bases fit TRBD2. The V and J ends lost 4 bases and 5 bases, in that order; junction bases with no gene match: 8. Germline V gene sequence: CDR1 SGHRS, CDR2 YFSETQ. CDR3 size: 16 residues. CDR3 in amino acids: CASSPSGLAGPETQYF. As DNA, the CDR3 is TGCGCCAGCAGCCCCTCGGGACTAGCGGGGCCCGAGACCCAGTACTTC. The full variable domain, its missing parts supplied by reference TRBV5-1 and TRBJ2-5, is KAGVTQTPRYLIKTRGQQVTLSCSPISGHRSVSWYQQTPGQGLQFLFEYFSETQRNKGNFPGRFSGRQFSNSRSEMNVSTLELGDSALYLCASSPSGLAGPETQYFGPGTRLLVL.

This chain uses TRBV9 with TRBJ1-2, with TRBD1 identical over 11 bases. The germline V gene encodes CDR1 SGDLS and CDR2 YYNGEE. V was pared by 3 bases and J by 6 bases, with 10 bases of the junction left unmatched. The CDR3 loop spans 16 amino acids. CDR3 sequence (DNA): TGTGCCAGCAGCGCCGCATTAGGACAGGGGGCCAATGGCTACACCTTC. Translating it yields CASSAALGQGANGYTF. Looking up the rest from reference TRBV9 and TRBJ1-2 gives the full variable domain: DSGVTQTPKHLITATGQRVTLRCSPRSGDLSVYWYQQSLDQGLQFLIQYYNGEERAKGNILERFSAQQFPDLHSELNLSSLELGDSALYFCASSAALGQGANGYTFGSGTRLTVV.

This chain connects TRBV3-1 (or the pseudogene TRBV3-2) to TRBJ1-1; tentatively, D is TRBD1 (6 bases). The ends were cut back, 6 bases at V and 4 bases at J, with 12 bases in the middle. This CDR3 has 13 amino acids. CDR1 is LGHDT and CDR2 is YNNKEL in the germline V gene (reference sequence). The CDR3: CASRLGGGTEAFF. CDR3 DNA sequence: TGTGCCAGCAGGCTGGGAGGGGGCACTGAAGCTTTCTTT.

This sequence joins TRBV7-9 and TRBJ1-2, with D unclear. Between the trimmed V and J ends, which lost 1 base and 8 bases, there was a span of 20 bases. CDR3 size: 16 residues. CDR1 is SEHNR and CDR2 is FQNEAQ in the germline V gene (reference sequence). The CDR3 is CASSLVNIRTWEGYTF. The DNA for the CDR3 is TGTGCCAGCAGCTTAGTTAATATTAGGACTTGGGAAGGCTACACCTTC.

The rearrangement links TRBV9 to TRBJ2-7; TRBD1 matches at 9 bases. Germline V gives CDR1 SGDLS, CDR2 YYNGEE. The V gene end was trimmed by 2 bases and the J gene end by 0 bases; junction bases not matched to a gene: 3. The CDR3 is 15 amino acids. The CDR3 spells CASSVGQGNSYEQYF. CDR3 DNA: TGTGCCAGCAGCGTTGGACAGGGGAACTCCTACGAGCAGTACTTC.

V and J are TRBV3-1 (or the pseudogene TRBV3-2) and TRBJ2-6; no clear D. Germline assignment: CDR1 LGHDT and CDR2 YNNKEL (reference sequence). The CDR3 runs 19 residues. V was clipped by 1 base and J by 0 bases, with 16 bases between them. The DNA for the CDR3 is TGTGCCAGCAGCCAAGGATTTGTGGCTGAAAGCTCTGGGGCCAACGTCCTGACTTTC. The encoded protein is CASSQGFVAESSGANVLTF.

V and J are TRBV5-6 and TRBJ2-1, with D hard to call. Germline assignment: CDR1 SGHDT and CDR2 YYEEEE. The CDR3 has 15 amino acids. V lost 6 bases and J lost 0, with 13 bases in between. The CDR3 sequence: CASTPSTGSYNEQFF. The CDR3 region has the DNA TGTGCCAGCACCCCAAGTACTGGCTCCTACAATGAGCAGTTCTTC.

This clone has more than one count but fewer than ten. The DNA for the CDR3 is TGTGCCAGTAGTACTCTACCCGACAGGGCTTCTGGAAACACCATATATTTT. It yields the protein CASSTLPDRASGNTIYF. This chain uses TRBV19 with TRBJ1-3; the match to TRBD1 covers 7 bases. Germline CDR1 LNHDA, CDR2 SQIVND (reference sequence). Trimming cost V 4 bases and J 1 base; bases outside gene matches: 10. The CDR3 has 17 residues.

The gene calls are TRBV6-5 and TRBJ1-2; the D gene is possibly TRBD1 (5 bases). The germline V and J ends were trimmed by 6 bases and 0 bases, with 8 bases remaining between them. Germline V gene sequence: CDR1 MNHEY, CDR2 SVGAGI. This CDR3 has 13 amino acids. In DNA form, the CDR3 reads TGTGCCAGCAGGAGACAGTCTAACTATGGCTACACCTTC. It encodes CASRRQSNYGYTF.